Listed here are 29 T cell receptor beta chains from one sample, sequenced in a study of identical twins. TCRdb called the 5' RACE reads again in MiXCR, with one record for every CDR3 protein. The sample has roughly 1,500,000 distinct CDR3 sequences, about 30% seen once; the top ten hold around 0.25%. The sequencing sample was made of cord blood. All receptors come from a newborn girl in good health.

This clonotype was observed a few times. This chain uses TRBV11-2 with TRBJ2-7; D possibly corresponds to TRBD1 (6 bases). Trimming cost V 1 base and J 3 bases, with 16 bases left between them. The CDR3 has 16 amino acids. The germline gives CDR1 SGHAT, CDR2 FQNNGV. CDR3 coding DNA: TGTGCCAGCAGCTTAGGATTTATCCGAGGGGGCTACGAGCAGTACTTC. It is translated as CASSLGFIRGGYEQYF.

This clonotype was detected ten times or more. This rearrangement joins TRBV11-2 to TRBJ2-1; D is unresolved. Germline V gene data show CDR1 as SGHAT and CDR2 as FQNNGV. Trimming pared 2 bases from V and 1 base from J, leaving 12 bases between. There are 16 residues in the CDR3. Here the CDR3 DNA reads TGTGCCAGCAGCTTACGTCTAGAGATATCCTACAATGAGCAGTTCTTC. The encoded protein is CASSLRLEISYNEQFF.

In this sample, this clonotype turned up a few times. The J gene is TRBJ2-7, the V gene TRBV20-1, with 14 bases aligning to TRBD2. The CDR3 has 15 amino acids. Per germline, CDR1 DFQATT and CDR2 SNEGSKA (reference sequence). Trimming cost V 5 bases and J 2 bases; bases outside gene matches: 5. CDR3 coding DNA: TGCAGTGCTCTAGGGGGACTAGCGGGGGCCTACGAGCAGTACTTC. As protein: CSALGGLAGAYEQYF.

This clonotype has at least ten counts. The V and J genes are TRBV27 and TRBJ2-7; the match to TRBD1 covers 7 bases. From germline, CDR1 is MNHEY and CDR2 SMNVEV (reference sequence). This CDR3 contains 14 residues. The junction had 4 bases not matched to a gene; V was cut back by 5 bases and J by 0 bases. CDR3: CASSADRFSYEQYF. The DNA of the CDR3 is TGTGCCAGCAGTGCGGACAGGTTCTCCTACGAGCAGTACTTC.

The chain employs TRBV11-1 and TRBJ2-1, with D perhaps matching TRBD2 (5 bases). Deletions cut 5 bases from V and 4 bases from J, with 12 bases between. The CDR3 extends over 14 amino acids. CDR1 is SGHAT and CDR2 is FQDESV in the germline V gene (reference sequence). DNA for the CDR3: TGTGCCAGCAGCCCCCACCGGACTTACAATGAGCAGTTCTTC. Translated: CASSPHRTYNEQFF.

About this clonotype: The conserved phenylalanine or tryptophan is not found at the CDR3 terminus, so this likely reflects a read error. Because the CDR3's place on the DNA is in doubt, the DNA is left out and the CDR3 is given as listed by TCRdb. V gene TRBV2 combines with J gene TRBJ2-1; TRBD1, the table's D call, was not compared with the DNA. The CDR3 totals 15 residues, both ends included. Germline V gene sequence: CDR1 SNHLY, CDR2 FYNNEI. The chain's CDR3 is CASSRQGEVGYTFGS.

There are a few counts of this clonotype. The CDR3 protein is CASSLQGTSGNEQFF. The DNA for the CDR3 is TGTGCCAGCAGTCTACAAGGGACTAGCGGGAATGAGCAGTTCTTC. The V gene is TRBV12-3 or TRBV12-4, the J gene TRBJ2-1; 12 nucleotides match TRBD2. V trimming: 5 bases; J trimming: 7 bases; junction bases outside the gene matches: 6. The CDR3 runs 15 residues.

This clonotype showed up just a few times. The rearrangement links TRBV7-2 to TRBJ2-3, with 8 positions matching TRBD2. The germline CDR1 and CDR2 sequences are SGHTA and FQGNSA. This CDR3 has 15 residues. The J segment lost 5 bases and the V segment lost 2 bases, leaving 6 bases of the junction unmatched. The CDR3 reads CASSLFLAGLDTQYF. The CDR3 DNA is TGTGCCAGCAGCTTATTCCTAGCGGGTCTAGATACGCAGTATTTT.

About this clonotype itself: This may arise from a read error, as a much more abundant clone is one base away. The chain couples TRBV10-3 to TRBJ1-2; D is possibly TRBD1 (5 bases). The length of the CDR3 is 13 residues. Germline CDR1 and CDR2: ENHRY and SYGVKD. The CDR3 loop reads CAIKQDRAYGCTF. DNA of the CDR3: TGTGCCATCAAACAAGACAGAGCTTATGGCTGCACCTTC.

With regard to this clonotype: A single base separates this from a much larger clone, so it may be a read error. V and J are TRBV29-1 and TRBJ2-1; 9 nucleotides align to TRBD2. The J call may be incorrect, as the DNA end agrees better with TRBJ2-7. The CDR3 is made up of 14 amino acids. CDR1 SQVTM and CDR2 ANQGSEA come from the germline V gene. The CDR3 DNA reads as TGCAGCGTTGAATACAGCGGGGGGTTAAATGAGCAGTACTTC. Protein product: CSVEYSGGLNEQYF.

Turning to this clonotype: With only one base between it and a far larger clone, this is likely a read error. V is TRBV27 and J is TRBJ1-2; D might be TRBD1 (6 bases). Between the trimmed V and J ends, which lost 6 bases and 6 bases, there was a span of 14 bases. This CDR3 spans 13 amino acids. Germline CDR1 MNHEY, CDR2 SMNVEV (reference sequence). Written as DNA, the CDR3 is TGTGCCAGCAGACCAACAGGGAACCATGGCTACACCTTC. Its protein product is CASRPTGNHGYTF.

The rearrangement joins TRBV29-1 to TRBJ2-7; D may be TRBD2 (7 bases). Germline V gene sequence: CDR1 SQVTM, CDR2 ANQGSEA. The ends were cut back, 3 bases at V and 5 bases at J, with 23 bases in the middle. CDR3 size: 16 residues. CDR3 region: CSVDGLRGRGIDEQYF. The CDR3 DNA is TGCAGCGTTGATGGTTTAAGGGGGAGGGGGATCGACGAGCAGTACTTC.

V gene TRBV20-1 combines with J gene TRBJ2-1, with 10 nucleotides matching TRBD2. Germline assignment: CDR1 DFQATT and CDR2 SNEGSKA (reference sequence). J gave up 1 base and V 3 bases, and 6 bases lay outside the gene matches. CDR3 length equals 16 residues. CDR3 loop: CSASPSGRGSYNEQFF. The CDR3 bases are TGCAGTGCTAGCCCTAGCGGGAGAGGTTCCTACAATGAGCAGTTCTTC.

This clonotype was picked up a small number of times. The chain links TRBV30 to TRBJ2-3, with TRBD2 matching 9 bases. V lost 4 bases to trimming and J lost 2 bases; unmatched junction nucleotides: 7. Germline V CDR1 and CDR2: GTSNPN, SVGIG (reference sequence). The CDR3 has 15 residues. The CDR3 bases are TGTGCCTGGACGAGGCGGGGGGGCCTCACAGATACGCAGTATTTT. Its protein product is CAWTRRGGLTDTQYF.

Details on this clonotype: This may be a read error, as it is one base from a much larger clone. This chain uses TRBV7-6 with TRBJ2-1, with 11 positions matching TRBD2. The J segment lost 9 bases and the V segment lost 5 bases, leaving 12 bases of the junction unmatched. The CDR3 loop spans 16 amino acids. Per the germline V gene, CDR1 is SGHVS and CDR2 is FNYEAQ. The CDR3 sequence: CASSLYLAGGNSEQFF. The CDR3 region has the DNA TGTGCCAGCAGCCTTTATCTAGCGGGGGGTAACAGTGAGCAGTTCTTC.

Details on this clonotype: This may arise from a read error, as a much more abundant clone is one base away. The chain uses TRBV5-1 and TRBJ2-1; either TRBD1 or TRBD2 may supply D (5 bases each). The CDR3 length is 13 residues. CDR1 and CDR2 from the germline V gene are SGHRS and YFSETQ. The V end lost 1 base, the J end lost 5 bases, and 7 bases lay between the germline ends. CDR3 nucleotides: TGCGCCAGCAGCTTGCGGGACCACAATGAGCAGTTCTTC. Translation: CASSLRDHNEQFF.

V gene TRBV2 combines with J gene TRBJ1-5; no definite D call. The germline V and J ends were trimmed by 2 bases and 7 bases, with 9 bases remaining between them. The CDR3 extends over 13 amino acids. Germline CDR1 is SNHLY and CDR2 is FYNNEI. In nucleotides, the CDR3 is TGTGCCAGCAGTGAAATCGCGGGGCAGCCCCAGCATTTT. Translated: CASSEIAGQPQHF.

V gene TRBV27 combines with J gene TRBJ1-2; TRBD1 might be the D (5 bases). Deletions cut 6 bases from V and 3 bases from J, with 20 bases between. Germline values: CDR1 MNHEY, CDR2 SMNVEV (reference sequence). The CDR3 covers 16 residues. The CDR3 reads CASSPNRDPLYYGYTF. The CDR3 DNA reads TGTGCCAGCAGCCCGAACCGGGACCCCTTATACTATGGCTACACCTTC.

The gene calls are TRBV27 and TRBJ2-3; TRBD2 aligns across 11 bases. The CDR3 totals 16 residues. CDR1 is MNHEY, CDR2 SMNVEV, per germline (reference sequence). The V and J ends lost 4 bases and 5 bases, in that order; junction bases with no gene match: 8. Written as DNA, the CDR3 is TGTGCCAGCAGTTCGCTAGCGGGAGGAGAGGGAGATACGCAGTATTTT. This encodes CASSSLAGGEGDTQYF.

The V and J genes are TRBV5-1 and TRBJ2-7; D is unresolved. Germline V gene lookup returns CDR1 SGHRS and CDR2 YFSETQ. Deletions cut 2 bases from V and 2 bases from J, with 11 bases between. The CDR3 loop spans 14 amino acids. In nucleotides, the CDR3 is TGCGCCAGCAGCTTCGTCGGGTGGGCCTACGAGCAGTACTTC. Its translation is CASSFVGWAYEQYF. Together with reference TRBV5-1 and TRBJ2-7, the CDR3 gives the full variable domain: KAGVTQTPRYLIKTRGQQVTLSCSPISGHRSVSWYQQTPGQGLQFLFEYFSETQRNKGNFPGRFSGRQFSNSRSEMNVSTLELGDSALYLCASSFVGWAYEQYFGPGTRLTVT.

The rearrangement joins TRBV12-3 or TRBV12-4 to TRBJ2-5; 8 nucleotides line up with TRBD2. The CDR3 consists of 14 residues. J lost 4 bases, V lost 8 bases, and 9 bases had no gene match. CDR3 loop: CASREGPTLETQYF. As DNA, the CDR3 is TGTGCCAGCCGGGAGGGCCCAACGTTAGAGACCCAGTACTTC.

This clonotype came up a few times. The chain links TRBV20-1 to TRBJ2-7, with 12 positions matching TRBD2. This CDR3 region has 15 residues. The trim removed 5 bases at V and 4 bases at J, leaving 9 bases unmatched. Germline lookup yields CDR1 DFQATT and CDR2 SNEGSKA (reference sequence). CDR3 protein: CSAGSRTSGTYEQYF. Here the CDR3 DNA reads TGCAGTGCTGGTAGTAGGACTAGCGGGACTTACGAGCAGTACTTC.

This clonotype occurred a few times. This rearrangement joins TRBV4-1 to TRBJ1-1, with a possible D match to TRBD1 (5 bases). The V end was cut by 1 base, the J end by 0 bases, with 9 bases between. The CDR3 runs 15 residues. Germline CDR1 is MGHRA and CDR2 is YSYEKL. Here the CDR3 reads CASSQGEGMNTEAFF. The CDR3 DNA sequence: TGCGCCAGCAGCCAAGGGGAGGGGATGAACACTGAAGCTTTCTTT.

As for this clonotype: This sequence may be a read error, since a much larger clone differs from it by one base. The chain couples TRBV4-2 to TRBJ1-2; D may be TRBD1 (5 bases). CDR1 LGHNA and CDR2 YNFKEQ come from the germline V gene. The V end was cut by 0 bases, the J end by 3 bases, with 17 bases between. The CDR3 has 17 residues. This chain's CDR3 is CASSQDTAGWADYGYTF. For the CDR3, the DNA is TGTGCCAGCAGCCAAGATACCGCAGGGTGGGCTGACTATGGCTACACCTTC.

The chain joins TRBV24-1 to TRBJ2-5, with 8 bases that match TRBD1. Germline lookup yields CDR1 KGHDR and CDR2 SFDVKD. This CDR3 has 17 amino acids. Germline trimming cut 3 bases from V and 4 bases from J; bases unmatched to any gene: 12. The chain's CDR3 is CATSDPIARTGRETQYF. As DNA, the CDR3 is TGTGCCACCAGTGATCCAATTGCCCGGACAGGGAGAGAGACCCAGTACTTC.

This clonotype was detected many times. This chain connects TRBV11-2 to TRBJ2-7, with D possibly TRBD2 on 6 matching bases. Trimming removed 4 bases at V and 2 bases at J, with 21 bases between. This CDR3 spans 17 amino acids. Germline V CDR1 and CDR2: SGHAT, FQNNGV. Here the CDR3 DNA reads TGTGCCAGCAGCTCAACACCACCGGCGACTAGAGCCTACGAGCAGTACTTC. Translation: CASSSTPPATRAYEQYF.

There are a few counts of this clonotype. In DNA form, the CDR3 reads TGTGCCAGCAGCCGGTATAGCGGGAGTAGCTACGAGCAGTACTTC. It codes for CASSRYSGSSYEQYF. The chain uses TRBV3-1 and TRBJ2-7; 9 positions match TRBD2. The CDR3 runs 15 residues. Germline assignment: CDR1 LGHDT and CDR2 YNNKEL (reference sequence). The V gene end was trimmed by 4 bases and the J gene end by 3 bases; junction bases not matched to a gene: 7.

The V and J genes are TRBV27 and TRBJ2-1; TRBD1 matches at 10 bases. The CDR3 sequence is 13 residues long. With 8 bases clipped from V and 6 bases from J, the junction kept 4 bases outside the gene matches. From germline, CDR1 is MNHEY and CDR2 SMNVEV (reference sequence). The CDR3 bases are TGTGCCAGCTGGCGGACAGGGGGCAATGAGCAGTTCTTC. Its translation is CASWRTGGNEQFF.

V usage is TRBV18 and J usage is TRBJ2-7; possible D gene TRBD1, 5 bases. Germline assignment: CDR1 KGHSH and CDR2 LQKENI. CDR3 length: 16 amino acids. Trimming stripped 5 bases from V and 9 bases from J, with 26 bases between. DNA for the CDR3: TGTGCCAGCTCAGAGACCAAACAGGTTATCTCCGCCGGGCAGTACTTC. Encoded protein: CASSETKQVISAGQYF.